A single sample is the source of the 10 T cell receptor beta chains below, sequenced in a study of T cell changes during pregnancy in multiple sclerosis. Libraries were prepared by immunoSEQ multiplex PCR; TCRdb keeps only in-frame clonotypes and omits some of them. The sample has 70,000 to 95,000 clones; 93% are singletons. This sample comprised peripheral blood, obtained in the second trimester of pregnancy. The source of these receptors is a female donor in good health, enrolled as a control in a pregnancy study.

The chain carries TRBV10-3 and TRBJ1-2, with 7 positions matching TRBD1. Losses at the gene ends were 11 bases for V and 0 bases for J; bases not matched to a gene: 9. This CDR3 has 14 amino acids. Germline V gene lookup returns CDR1 ENHRY and CDR2 SYGVKD. CDR3 DNA: TGTGCCGTCACGACAGGGAACGCTAACTATGGCTACACCTTC. Its protein product is CAVTTGNANYGYTF.

The sample holds one count of this clone. This rearrangement joins TRBV6-5 to TRBJ1-1; 8 nucleotides agree with TRBD1. CDR1 is MNHEY and CDR2 is SVGAGI in the germline V gene. The CDR3 length is 15 residues. Unmatched junction bases numbered 3, after V lost 0 bases and J lost 3 bases. The CDR3 region has the DNA TGTGCCAGCAGTTACTCGCAGGGGGCGGACACTGAAGCTTTCTTT. Translating gives CASSYSQGADTEAFF.

This chain joins TRBV4-2 and TRBJ2-3; D is possibly TRBD2 (7 bases). Trimming pared 1 base from V and 0 bases from J, leaving 17 bases between. The CDR3 spans 18 residues. Germline CDR1 reads LGHNA; CDR2 reads YNFKEQ. The CDR3 here is CASSQVRGGGLSTDTQYF. CDR3 DNA: TGTGCCAGCAGCCAAGTACGGGGCGGGGGCCTTAGCACAGATACGCAGTATTTT.

The V gene is TRBV7-8, the J gene TRBJ2-1, with no clear D. The CDR3 runs to 12 residues. Germline V lookup: CDR1 SGHVS, CDR2 FQNEAQ. Trimming pared 2 bases from V and 10 bases from J, leaving 9 bases between. The CDR3 here is CASSLPYGEQFF. As DNA, the CDR3 is TGTGCCAGCAGCTTACCCTACGGGGAGCAGTTCTTC.

V gene TRBV18 combines with J gene TRBJ1-2, with D perhaps TRBD1 (5 bases). The CDR3 has 17 residues. CDR1 is KGHSH, CDR2 LQKENI, per germline. V was pared by 6 bases and J by 0 bases, with 20 bases between. The CDR3 region is CASSRWWGTSTNYGYTF. Written as DNA, the CDR3 is TGTGCCAGCTCCCGGTGGTGGGGGACTTCGACTAACTATGGCTACACCTTC.

V usage is TRBV2 and J usage is TRBJ2-3; TRBD2 agrees at 10 bases. V dropped 2 bases and J dropped 1; count of bases not matched to a gene: 6. The CDR3 runs to 17 residues. Germline values: CDR1 SNHLY, CDR2 FYNNEI. In DNA form, the CDR3 reads TGTGCCAGCAGTGAAATCCGCGGGACTAGCGGCACAGATACGCAGTATTTT. Translating it yields CASSEIRGTSGTDTQYF.

V and J are TRBV5-6 and TRBJ1-4, with D unresolved. This CDR3 has 14 residues. In germline, CDR1 is SGHDT, CDR2 YYEEEE. Trimming left V 0 bases short and J 10 bases short, with 13 bases between. CDR3 DNA: TGTGCCAGCAGCTTGGGGTCCTCTGGCGGAAAACTGTTTTTT. As protein: CASSLGSSGGKLFF.

This chain uses TRBV7-2 with TRBJ2-4; 7 nucleotides line up with TRBD2. This CDR3 comprises 15 residues. Losses at the gene ends were 1 base for V and 3 bases for J; bases not matched to a gene: 3. Germline lookup yields CDR1 SGHTA and CDR2 FQGNSA. The CDR3 here is CASSLVGGIKNIQYF. CDR3 DNA: TGTGCCAGCAGCTTAGTCGGGGGGATCAAAAACATTCAGTACTTC.

In this sample, this clone turned up once. This chain uses TRBV6-6 with TRBJ1-2; 8 bases map to TRBD1. Germline-derived CDR1 and CDR2 are MNHNY and SVGAGI (reference sequence). This CDR3 is 14 amino acids long. The V and J ends lost 4 bases and 7 bases, in that order; junction bases with no gene match: 8. The CDR3 sequence: CASSLTQGAAGYTF. The CDR3 DNA reads as TGTGCCAGCAGTTTAACCCAGGGGGCTGCTGGCTACACCTTC.

This clone was recorded once. V usage is TRBV5-1 and J usage is TRBJ1-5, with D possibly being TRBD1 (6 bases). CDR1 is SGHRS and CDR2 is YFSETQ in the germline V gene. The CDR3 consists of 15 residues. The V and J ends lost 0 bases and 6 bases respectively, with 13 bases between them. The CDR3 region is CASSLVAGDAQPQHF. DNA of the CDR3: TGCGCCAGCAGCTTGGTCGCAGGGGATGCTCAGCCCCAGCATTTT.